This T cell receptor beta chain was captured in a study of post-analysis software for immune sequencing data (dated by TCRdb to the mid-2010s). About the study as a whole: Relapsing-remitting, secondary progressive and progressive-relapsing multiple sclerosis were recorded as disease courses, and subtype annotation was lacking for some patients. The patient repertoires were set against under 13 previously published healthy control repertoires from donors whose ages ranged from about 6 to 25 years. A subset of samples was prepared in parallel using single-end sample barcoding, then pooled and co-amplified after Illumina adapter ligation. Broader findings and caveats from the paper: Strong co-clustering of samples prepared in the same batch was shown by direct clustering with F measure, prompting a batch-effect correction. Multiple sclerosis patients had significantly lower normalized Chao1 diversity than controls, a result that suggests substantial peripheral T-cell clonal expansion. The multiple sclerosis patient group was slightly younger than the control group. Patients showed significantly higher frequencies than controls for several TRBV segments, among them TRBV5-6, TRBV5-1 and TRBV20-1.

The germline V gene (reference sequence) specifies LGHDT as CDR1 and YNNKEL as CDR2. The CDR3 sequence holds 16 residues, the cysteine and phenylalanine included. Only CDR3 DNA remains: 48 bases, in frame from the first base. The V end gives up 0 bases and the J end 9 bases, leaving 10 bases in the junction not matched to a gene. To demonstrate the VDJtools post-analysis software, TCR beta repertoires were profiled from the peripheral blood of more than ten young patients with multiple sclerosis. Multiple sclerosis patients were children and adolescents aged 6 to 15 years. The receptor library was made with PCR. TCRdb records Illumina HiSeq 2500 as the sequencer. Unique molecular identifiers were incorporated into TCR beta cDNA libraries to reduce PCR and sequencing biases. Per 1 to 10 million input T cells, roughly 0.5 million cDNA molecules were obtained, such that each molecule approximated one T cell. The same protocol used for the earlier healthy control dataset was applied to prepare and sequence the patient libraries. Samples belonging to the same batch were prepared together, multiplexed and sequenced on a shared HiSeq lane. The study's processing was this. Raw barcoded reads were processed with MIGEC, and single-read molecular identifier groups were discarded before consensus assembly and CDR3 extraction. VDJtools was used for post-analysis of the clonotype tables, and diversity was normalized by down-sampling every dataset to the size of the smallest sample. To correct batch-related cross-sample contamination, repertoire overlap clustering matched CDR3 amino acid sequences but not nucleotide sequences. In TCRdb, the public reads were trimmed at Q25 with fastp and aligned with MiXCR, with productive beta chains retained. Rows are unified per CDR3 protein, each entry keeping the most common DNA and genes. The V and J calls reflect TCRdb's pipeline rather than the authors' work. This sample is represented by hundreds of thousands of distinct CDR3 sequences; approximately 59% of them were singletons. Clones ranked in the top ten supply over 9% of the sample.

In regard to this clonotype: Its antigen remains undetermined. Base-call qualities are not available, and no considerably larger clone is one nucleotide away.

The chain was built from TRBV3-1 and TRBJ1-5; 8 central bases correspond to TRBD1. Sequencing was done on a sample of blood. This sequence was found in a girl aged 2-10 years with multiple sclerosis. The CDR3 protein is CASSQEWAGGGRPQHF. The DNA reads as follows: TGTGCCAGCAGCCAAGAGTGGGCAGGGGGCGGGAGGCCCCAGCATTTT. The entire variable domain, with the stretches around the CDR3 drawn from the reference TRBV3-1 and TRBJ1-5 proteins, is DTAVSQTPKYLVTQMGNDKSIKCEQNLGHDTMYWYKQDSKKFLKIMFSYNNKELIINETVPNRFSPKSPDKAHLNLHINSLELGDSAVYFCASSQEWAGGGRPQHFGDGTRLSIL.